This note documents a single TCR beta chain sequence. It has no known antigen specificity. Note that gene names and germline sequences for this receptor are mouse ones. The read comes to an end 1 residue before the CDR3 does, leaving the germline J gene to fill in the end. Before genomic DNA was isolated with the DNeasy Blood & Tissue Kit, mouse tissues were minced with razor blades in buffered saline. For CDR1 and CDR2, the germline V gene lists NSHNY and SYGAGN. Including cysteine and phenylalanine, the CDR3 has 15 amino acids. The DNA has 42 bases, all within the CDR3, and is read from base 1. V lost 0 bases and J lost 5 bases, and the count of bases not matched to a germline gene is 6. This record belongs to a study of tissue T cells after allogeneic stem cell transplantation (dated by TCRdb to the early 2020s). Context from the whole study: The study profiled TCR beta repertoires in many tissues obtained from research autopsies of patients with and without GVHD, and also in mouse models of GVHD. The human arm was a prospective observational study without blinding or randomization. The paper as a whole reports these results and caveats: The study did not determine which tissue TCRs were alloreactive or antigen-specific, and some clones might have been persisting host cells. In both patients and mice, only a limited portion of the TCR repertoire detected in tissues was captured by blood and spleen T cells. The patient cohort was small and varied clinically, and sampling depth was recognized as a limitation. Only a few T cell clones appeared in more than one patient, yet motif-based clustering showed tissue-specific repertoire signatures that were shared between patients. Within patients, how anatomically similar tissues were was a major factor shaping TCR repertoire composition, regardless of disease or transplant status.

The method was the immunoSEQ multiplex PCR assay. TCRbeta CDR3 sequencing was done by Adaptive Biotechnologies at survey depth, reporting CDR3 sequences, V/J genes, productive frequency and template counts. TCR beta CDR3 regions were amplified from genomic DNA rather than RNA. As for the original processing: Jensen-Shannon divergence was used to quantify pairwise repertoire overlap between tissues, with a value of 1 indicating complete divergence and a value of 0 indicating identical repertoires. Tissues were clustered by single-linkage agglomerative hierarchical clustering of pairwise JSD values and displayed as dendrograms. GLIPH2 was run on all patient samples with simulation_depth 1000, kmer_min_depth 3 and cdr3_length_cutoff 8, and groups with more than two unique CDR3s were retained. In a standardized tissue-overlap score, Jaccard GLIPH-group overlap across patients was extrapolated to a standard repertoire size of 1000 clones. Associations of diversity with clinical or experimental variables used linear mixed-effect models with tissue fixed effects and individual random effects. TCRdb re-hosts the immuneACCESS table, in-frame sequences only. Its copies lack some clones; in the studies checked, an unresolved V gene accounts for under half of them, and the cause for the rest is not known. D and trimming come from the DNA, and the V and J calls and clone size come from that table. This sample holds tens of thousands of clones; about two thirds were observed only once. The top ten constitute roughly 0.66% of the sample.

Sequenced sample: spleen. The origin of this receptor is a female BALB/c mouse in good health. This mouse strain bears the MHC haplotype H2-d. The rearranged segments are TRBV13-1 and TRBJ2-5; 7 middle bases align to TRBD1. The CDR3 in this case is CASSDAWTGPDTQYF. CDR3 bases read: TGTGCCAGCAGTGATGCTTGGACAGGCCCAGACACCCAGTAC.